This T cell receptor (beta chain) was retrieved from a study of cytomegalovirus exposure and HLA in healthy donors. The PCR had 60 Vbeta and 13 Jbeta primers. Libraries were prepared by immunoSEQ multiplex PCR; TCRdb keeps only in-frame clonotypes and omits some of them. The table includes about 130,000 clones, around 70% detected once. The CDR3 extends over 16 amino acids. V lost 5 bases to trimming and J lost 6 bases; unmatched junction nucleotides: 14. From germline, CDR1 is MDHEN and CDR2 SYDVKM. V usage is TRBV28 and J usage is TRBJ1-2, with TRBD1 matching over 8 bases. The sequencing input was PBMCs. This receptor was obtained from a man aged 25 to 40 in good health and CMV-seronegative. The CDR3 here is CASSQPHRTGKDGYTF. The CDR3 DNA reads TGTGCCAGCAGTCAACCCCACAGGACAGGGAAGGATGGCTACACCTTC.